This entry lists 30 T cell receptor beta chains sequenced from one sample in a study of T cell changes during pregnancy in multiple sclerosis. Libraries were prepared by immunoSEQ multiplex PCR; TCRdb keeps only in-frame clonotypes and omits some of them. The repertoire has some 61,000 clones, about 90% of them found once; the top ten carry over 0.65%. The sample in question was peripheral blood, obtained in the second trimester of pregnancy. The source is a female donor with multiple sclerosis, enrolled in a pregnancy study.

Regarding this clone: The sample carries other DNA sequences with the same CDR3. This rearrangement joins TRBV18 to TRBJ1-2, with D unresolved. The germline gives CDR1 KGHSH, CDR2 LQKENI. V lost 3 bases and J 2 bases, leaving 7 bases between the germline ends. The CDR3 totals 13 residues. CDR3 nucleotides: TGTGCCAGCTCACCTGACAAGAACTATGGCTACACCTTC. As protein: CASSPDKNYGYTF. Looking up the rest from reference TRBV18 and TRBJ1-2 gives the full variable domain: NAGVMQNPRHLVRRRGQEARLRCSPMKGHSHVYWYRQLPEEGLKFMVYLQKENIIDESGMPKERFSAEFPKEGPSILRIQQVVRGDSAAYFCASSPDKNYGYTFGSGTRLTVV.

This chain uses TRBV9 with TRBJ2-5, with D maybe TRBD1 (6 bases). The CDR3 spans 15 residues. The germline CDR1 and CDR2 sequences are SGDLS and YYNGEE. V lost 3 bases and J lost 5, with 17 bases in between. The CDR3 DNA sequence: TGTGCCAGCAGCGGGCAGGGGTTAAGGGGGGAGACCCAGTACTTC. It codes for CASSGQGLRGETQYF.

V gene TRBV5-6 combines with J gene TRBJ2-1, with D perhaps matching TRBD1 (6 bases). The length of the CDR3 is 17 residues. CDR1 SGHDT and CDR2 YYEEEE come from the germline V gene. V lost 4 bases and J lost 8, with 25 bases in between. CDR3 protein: CASSIGQLRIRGDEQFF. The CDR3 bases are TGTGCCAGCAGCATAGGACAGCTTCGAATCCGGGGCGATGAGCAGTTCTTC.

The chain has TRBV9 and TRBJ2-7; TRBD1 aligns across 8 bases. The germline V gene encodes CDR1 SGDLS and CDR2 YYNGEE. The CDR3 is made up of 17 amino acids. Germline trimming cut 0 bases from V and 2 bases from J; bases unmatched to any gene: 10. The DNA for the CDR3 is TGTGCCAGCAGCGTAGCTACCTCTAACAGGGGGACCTACGAGCAGTACTTC. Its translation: CASSVATSNRGTYEQYF.

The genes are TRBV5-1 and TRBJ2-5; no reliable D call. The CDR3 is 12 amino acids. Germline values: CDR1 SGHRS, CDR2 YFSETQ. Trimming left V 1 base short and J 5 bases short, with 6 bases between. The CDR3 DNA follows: TGCGCCAGCAGCTTGTCAGCGGAGACCCAGTACTTC. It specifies CASSLSAETQYF.

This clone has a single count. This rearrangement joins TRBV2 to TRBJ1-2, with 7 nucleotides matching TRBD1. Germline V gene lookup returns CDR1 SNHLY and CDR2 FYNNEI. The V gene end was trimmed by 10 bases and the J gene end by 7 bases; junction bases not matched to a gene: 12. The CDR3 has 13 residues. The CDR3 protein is CATRTGTVLGYTF. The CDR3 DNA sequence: TGTGCCACTCGAACTGGGACAGTACTTGGCTACACCTTC.

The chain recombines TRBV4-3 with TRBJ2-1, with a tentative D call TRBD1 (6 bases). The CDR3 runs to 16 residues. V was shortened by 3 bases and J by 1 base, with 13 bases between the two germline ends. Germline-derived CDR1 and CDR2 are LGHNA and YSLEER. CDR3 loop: CASSQGLGGSYNEQFF. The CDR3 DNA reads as TGCGCCAGCAGCCAGGGGTTAGGGGGATCCTACAATGAGCAGTTCTTC.

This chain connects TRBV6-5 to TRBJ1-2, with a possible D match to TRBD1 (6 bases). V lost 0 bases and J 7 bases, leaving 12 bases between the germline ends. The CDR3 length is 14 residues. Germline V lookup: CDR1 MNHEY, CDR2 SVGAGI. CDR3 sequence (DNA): TGTGCCAGCAGTTACTCCGGGACACGCGGTGGCTACACCTTC. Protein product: CASSYSGTRGGYTF.

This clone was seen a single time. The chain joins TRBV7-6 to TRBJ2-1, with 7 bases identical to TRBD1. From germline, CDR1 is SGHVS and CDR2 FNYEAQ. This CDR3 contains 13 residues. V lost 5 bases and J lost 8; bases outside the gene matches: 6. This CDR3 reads CASSPQGVDEQFF. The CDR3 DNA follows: TGTGCCAGCAGCCCCCAGGGGGTCGATGAGCAGTTCTTC.

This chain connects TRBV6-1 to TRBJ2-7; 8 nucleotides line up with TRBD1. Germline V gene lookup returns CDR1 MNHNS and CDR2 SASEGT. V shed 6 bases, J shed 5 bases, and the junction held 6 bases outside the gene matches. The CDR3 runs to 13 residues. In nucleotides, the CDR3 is TGTGCCAGCAGGACAACAGGGGGTGACGAGCAGTACTTC. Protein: CASRTTGGDEQYF.

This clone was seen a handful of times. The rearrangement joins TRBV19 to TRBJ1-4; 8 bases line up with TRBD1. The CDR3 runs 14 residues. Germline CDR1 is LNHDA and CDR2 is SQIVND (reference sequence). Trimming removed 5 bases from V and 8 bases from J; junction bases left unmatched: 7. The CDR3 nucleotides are TGTGCCAGTAGTCGCGGACAGGGTTACGAAAAACTGTTTTTT. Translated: CASSRGQGYEKLFF.

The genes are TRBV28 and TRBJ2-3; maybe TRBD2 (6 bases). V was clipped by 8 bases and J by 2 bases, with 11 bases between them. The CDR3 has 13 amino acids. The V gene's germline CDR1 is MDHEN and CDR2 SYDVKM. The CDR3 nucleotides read TGTGCCAGCGGCAGGGAGGTCACAGATACGCAGTATTTT. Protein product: CASGREVTDTQYF. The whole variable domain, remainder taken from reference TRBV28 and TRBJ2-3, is DVKVTQSSRYLVKRTGEKVFLECVQDMDHENMFWYRQDPGLGLRLIYFSYDVKMKEKGDIPEGYSVSREKKERFSLILESASTNQTSMYLCASGREVTDTQYFGPGTRLTVL.

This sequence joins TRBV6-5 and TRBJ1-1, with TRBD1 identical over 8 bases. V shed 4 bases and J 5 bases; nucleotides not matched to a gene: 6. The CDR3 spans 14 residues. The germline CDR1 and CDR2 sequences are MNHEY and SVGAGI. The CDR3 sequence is CASSSQGAGTEAFF. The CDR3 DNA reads TGTGCCAGCAGTTCCCAGGGGGCGGGGACTGAAGCTTTCTTT.

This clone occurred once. CDR3 nucleotide sequence: TGTGCCAGCAGCTTAGGACGGGACACCGTATCCCTTAACTATGGCTACACCTTC. As protein: CASSLGRDTVSLNYGYTF. The chain links TRBV7-2 to TRBJ1-2; tentative D call: TRBD1 (6 bases). The CDR3 is made up of 18 amino acids. V lost 1 base, J lost 1 base, and 19 bases lay in between. CDR1 and CDR2 (germline): SGHTA, FQGNSA.

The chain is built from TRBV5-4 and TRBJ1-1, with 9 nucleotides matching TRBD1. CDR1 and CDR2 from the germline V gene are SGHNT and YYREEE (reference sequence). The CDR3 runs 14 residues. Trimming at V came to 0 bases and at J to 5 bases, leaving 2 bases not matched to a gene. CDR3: CASSLGTGVTEAFF. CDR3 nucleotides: TGTGCCAGCAGCTTGGGGACAGGGGTGACTGAAGCTTTCTTT.

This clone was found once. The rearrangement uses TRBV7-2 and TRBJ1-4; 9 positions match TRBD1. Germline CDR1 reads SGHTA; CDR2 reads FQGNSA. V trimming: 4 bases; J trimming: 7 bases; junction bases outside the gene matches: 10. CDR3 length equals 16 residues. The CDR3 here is CASSSRTGGSGEKLFF. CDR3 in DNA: TGTGCCAGCAGCTCCCGCACAGGGGGCTCAGGTGAAAAACTGTTTTTT.

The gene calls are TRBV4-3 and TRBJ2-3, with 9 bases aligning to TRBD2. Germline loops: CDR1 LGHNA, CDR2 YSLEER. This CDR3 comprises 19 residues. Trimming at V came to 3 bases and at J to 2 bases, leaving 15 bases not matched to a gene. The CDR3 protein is CASSHPARWASGATDTQYF. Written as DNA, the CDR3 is TGCGCCAGCAGCCATCCCGCACGGTGGGCTAGCGGGGCCACAGATACGCAGTATTTT.

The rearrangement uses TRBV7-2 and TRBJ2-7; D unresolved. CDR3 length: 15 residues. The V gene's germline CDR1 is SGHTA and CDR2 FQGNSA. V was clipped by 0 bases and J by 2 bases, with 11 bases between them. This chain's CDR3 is CASSLARTPTYEQYF. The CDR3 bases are TGTGCCAGCAGCTTAGCGAGAACGCCCACCTACGAGCAGTACTTC.

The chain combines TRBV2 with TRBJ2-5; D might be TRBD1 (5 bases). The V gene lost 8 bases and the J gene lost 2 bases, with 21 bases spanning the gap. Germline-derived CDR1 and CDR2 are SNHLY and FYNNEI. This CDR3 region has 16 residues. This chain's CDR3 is CASDHRITGVQETQYF. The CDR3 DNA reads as TGTGCCAGCGACCACCGAATCACAGGCGTACAAGAGACCCAGTACTTC.

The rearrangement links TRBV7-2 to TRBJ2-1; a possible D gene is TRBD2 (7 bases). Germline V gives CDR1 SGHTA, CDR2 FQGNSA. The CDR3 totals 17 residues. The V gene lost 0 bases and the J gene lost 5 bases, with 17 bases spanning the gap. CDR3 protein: CASSLALGFGGHNEQFF. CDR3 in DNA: TGTGCCAGCAGCTTAGCGCTGGGGTTCGGGGGGCACAATGAGCAGTTCTTC.

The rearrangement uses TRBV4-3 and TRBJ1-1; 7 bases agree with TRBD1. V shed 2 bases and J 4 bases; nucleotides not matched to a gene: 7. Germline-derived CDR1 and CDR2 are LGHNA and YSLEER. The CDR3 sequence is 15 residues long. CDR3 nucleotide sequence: TGCGCCAGCAGCCAAAAAAAGGGACAGAGCACTGAAGCTTTCTTT. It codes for CASSQKKGQSTEAFF.

CDR3 amino acids: CASTPRGVQGAEAFF. The CDR3 DNA follows: TGTGCCAGCACCCCCCGCGGTGTACAGGGTGCTGAAGCTTTCTTT. The chain joins TRBV7-9 to TRBJ1-1, with D possibly TRBD1 on 6 matching bases. CDR1 and CDR2 from the germline V gene are SEHNR and FQNEAQ (reference sequence). CDR3 length equals 15 residues. Trimming cost V 7 bases and J 6 bases, with 21 bases left between them.

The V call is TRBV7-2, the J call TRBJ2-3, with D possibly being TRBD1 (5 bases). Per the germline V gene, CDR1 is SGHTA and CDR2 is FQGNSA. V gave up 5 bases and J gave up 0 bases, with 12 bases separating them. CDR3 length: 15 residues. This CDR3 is CASSLDRTSTDTQYF. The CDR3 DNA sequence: TGTGCCAGCAGCCTCGACAGAACTAGCACAGATACGCAGTATTTT.

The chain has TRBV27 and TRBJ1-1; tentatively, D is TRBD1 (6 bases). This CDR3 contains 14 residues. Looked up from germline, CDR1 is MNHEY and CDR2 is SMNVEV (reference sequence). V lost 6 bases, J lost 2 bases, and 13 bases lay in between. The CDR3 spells CASSHRDYNTEAFF. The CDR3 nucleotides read TGTGCCAGCAGCCACAGGGACTATAACACTGAAGCTTTCTTT.

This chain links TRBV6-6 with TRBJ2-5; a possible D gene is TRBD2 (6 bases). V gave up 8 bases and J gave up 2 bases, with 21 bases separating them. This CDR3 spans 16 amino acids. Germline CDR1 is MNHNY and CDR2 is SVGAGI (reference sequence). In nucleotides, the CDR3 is TGTGCCAGCGAGCACCGGGACTCGAAGGGGCAAGAGACCCAGTACTTC. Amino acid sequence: CASEHRDSKGQETQYF.

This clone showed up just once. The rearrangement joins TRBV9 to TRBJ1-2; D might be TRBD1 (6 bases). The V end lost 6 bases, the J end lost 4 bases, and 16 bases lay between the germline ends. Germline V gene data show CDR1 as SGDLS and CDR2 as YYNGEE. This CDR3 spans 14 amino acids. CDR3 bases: TGTGCCAGCAAATTGCAGGGGTCCTCCTATGGCTACACCTTC. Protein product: CASKLQGSSYGYTF.

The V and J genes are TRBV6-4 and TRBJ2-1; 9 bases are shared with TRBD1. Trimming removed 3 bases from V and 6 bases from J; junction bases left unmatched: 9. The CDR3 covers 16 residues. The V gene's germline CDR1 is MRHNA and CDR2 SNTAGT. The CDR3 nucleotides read TGTGCCAGCAGTGAAACTGGGACAGGGTGGGGCAATGAGCAGTTCTTC. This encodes CASSETGTGWGNEQFF.

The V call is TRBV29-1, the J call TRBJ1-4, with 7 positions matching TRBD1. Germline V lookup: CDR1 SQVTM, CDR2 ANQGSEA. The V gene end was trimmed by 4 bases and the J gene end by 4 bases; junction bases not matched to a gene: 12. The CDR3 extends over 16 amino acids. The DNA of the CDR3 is TGCAGCGTTGTTAGCTGGGACAGAAGTTTTAATGAAAAACTGTTTTTT. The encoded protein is CSVVSWDRSFNEKLFF.

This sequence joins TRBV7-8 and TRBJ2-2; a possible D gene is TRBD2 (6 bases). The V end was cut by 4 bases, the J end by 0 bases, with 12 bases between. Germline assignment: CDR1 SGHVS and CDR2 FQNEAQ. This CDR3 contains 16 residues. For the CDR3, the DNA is TGTGCCAGCAGCTCTACGGCGGGGACGAACACCGGGGAGCTGTTTTTT. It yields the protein CASSSTAGTNTGELFF. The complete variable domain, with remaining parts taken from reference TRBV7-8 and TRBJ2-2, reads GAGVSQSPRYKVAKRGQDVALRCDPISGHVSLFWYQQALGQGPEFLTYFQNEAQLDKSGLPSDRFFAERPEGSVSTLKIQRTQQEDSAVYLCASSSTAGTNTGELFFGEGSRLTVL.

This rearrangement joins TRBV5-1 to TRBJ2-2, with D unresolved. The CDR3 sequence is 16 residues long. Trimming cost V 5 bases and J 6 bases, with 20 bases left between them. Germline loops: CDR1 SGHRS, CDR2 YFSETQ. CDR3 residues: CASSRGRIRLPGELFF. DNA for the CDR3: TGCGCCAGCAGTAGAGGCAGAATCCGGCTCCCCGGGGAGCTGTTTTTT.